This TCR beta chain was captured in a study of T cell responses to AZD1222 COVID-19 vaccine. Assay used: immunoSEQ multiplex PCR; TCRdb lists only in-frame clones, some missing. The sample includes some 110,000 clones, approximately 90% of them seen just once. Germline assignment: CDR1 MDHEN and CDR2 SYDVKM. V trimming: 6 bases; J trimming: 5 bases; junction bases outside the gene matches: 17. The CDR3 runs 17 residues. Notes on the study in general: Scientists sampled the repertoires only once the peak T cell response had passed.

Second doses at about 4 or about 12 weeks were pooled. This clone has just one count. Antigen specificity is unknown. The sequenced sample was peripheral blood, obtained 28 days after the second AZD1222 dose. The sequence came from an adult who received the AZD1222 COVID-19 vaccine. This chain links TRBV28 with TRBJ2-7, with 9 bases identical to TRBD1. The CDR3: CASRELGETGTGNEQYF. In DNA, the CDR3 is TGTGCCAGCAGGGAATTGGGGGAAACCGGGACAGGGAACGAGCAGTACTTC. Filled out from reference TRBV28 and TRBJ2-7, the complete variable domain reads DVKVTQSSRYLVKRTGEKVFLECVQDMDHENMFWYRQDPGLGLRLIYFSYDVKMKEKGDIPEGYSVSREKKERFSLILESASTNQTSMYLCASRELGETGTGNEQYFGPGTRLTVT.